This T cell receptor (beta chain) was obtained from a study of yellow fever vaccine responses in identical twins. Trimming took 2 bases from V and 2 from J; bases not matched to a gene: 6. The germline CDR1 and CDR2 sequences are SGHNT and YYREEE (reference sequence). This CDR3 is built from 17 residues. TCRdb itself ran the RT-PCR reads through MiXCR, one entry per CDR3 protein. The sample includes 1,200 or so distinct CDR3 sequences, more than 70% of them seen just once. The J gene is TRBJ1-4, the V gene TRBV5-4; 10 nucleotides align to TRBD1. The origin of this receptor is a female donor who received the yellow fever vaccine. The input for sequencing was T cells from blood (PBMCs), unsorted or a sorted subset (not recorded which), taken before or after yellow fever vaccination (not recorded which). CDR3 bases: TGTGCCAGCAGCTTCCCGGGACAGGGGATCACTAATGAAAAACTGTTTTTT. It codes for CASSFPGQGITNEKLFF. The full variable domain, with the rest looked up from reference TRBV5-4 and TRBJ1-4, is ETGVTQSPTHLIKTRGQQVTLRCSSQSGHNTVSWYQQALGQGPQFIFQYYREEENGRGNFPPRFSGLQFPNYSSELNVNALELDDSALYLCASSFPGQGITNEKLFFGSGTQLSVL.